These 21 T cell receptor beta chains came from one sample sequenced in a study of T cells in Graves' hyperthyroidism and ophthalmopathy. The investigators amplified TCR beta CDR3 regions from RNA transcripts. The HTBI primer set served for first-round RT-PCR of the TCR CDR3. One entry per CDR3 protein results from TCRdb running MiXCR on the multiplex PCR reads. This sample carries hundreds of thousands of distinct CDR3 sequences, more than 15% of them seen once, and the ten largest clones take about 3.5%. Sequences were obtained from blood. The source is a woman aged 40 to 50 with Graves' ophthalmopathy.

The chain couples TRBV28 to TRBJ1-2; 9 bases are shared with TRBD1. V shed 5 bases and J 1 base; nucleotides not matched to a gene: 8. CDR1 is MDHEN, CDR2 SYDVKM, per germline. This CDR3 is built from 16 residues. The CDR3 DNA follows: TGTGCCAGCAGTCACGCCGGGACAGGGAATAACTATGGCTACACCTTC. Translated: CASSHAGTGNNYGYTF.

This clonotype was picked up many times. The chain joins TRBV6-1 to TRBJ1-1; no clear D gene. This CDR3 spans 14 amino acids. V was shortened by 5 bases and J by 3 bases, with 13 bases between the two germline ends. Germline values: CDR1 MNHNS, CDR2 SASEGT. CDR3 bases: TGTGCCAGCAGTAAGACCGGGAGGGACACTGAAGCTTTCTTT. Protein product: CASSKTGRDTEAFF.

In regard to this clonotype: A much larger clone differs by one base, so this may be a read error. The gene calls are TRBV10-3 and TRBJ2-5; 7 nucleotides line up with TRBD1. V trimming: 3 bases; J trimming: 7 bases; junction bases outside the gene matches: 14. The length of the CDR3 is 16 residues. Germline values: CDR1 ENHRY, CDR2 SYGVKD. The CDR3 is CAISDTRDRGWGTQYF. CDR3 sequence (DNA): TGTGCCATCAGTGATACCCGGGACAGAGGCTGGGGGACCCAGTACTTC.

J is TRBJ2-7 and V is TRBV7-2; 13 bases are a match to TRBD2. V lost 5 bases, J lost 3 bases, and 7 bases stayed unmatched. The CDR3 sequence is 16 residues long. Germline CDR1 and CDR2: SGHTA and FQGNSA. CDR3 loop: CASSLGLAGDVYEQYF. The CDR3 DNA follows: TGTGCCAGCAGCCTCGGACTAGCGGGGGACGTCTACGAGCAGTACTTC.

The genes are TRBV10-3 and TRBJ1-1; D is uncertain. In germline, CDR1 is ENHRY, CDR2 SYGVKD. This CDR3 comprises 14 residues. Trimming took off 0 bases at V and 1 base at J, with 6 bases between the two ends. The CDR3 DNA reads TGTGCCATCAGTGAGTCGGCCAGGAACACTGAAGCTTTCTTT. Its translation is CAISESARNTEAFF.

There are many counts of this clonotype. The chain is built from TRBV20-1 and TRBJ2-1; 8 positions agree with TRBD2. This CDR3 is built from 17 residues. Germline values: CDR1 DFQATT, CDR2 SNEGSKA (reference sequence). V was pared by 1 base and J by 4 bases, with 12 bases of the junction left unmatched. The CDR3 nucleotides are TGCAGTGCTAGAGCTCCCCCCCCAGCGGGGGATTACAATGAGCAGTTCTTC. Translating gives CSARAPPPAGDYNEQFF.

This clonotype was counted once. The chain uses TRBV20-1 and TRBJ2-1; 13 bases align to TRBD2. The CDR3 spans 15 residues. Trimming removed 6 bases from V and 3 bases from J; junction bases left unmatched: 5. Germline lookup yields CDR1 DFQATT and CDR2 SNEGSKA (reference sequence). The CDR3 loop is CSAPGLAGYYNEQFF. CDR3 DNA: TGCAGTGCCCCGGGACTAGCGGGATACTACAATGAGCAGTTCTTC.

There are many counts of this clonotype. The rearrangement links TRBV7-8 to TRBJ2-6; D gene unclear. The CDR3 contains 15 residues. Germline assignment: CDR1 SGHVS and CDR2 FQNEAQ. The ends were cut back, 5 bases at V and 0 bases at J, with 8 bases in the middle. CDR3 loop: CASSLGISGANVLTF. The CDR3 coding sequence is TGTGCCAGCAGCCTTGGGATCTCTGGGGCCAACGTCCTGACTTTC.

As DNA, the CDR3 is TGCGCCAGCAGCCCCCCCGGTACCGAAGAAACGCAGTATTTT. Residues: CASSPPGTEETQYF. The chain links TRBV4-1 to TRBJ2-3; no clear D gene. Trimming left V 4 bases short and J 9 bases short, with 17 bases between. Germline CDR1 and CDR2: MGHRA and YSYEKL. The CDR3 length is 14 residues.

This clonotype came up once. V usage is TRBV7-2 and J usage is TRBJ1-5, with 8 bases identical to TRBD1. The CDR3 totals 15 residues. Trimming removed 1 base from V and 5 bases from J; junction bases left unmatched: 4. Germline-derived CDR1 and CDR2 are SGHTA and FQGNSA. The CDR3 DNA follows: TGTGCCAGCAGCTTAGGGTGGACAGGGCATCAGCCCCAGCATTTT. The encoded protein is CASSLGWTGHQPQHF. The whole variable domain, filled in from reference TRBV7-2 and TRBJ1-5, reads GAGVSQSPSNKVTEKGKDVELRCDPISGHTALYWYRQSLGQGLEFLIYFQGNSAPDKSGLPSDRFSAERTGGSVSTLTIQRTQQEDSAVYLCASSLGWTGHQPQHFGDGTRLSIL.

The sample holds a few counts of this clonotype. CDR3: CASSEYPSVEGYGTVTEAFF. The CDR3 DNA is TGTGCCAGCAGTGAATATCCGAGCGTAGAGGGTTACGGGACTGTCACTGAAGCTTTCTTT. This chain uses TRBV6-1 with TRBJ1-1; tentatively, D is TRBD1 (5 bases). CDR3 length: 20 residues. Germline CDR1 MNHNS, CDR2 SASEGT. Trimming stripped 2 bases from V and 4 bases from J, with 29 bases between.

At least ten counts were recorded for this clonotype. This sequence joins TRBV5-1 and TRBJ2-5, with 9 positions matching TRBD2. Germline loops: CDR1 SGHRS, CDR2 YFSETQ. With 4 bases clipped from V and 7 bases from J, the junction kept 8 bases outside the gene matches. CDR3 length equals 14 residues. As DNA, the CDR3 is TGCGCCAGCAGCCCCTTAGCGGGAGACGGGACCCAGTACTTC. Its translation is CASSPLAGDGTQYF.

The table lists this clonotype with a few counts. An end of the junction differs from the germline gene, which may be a read error. The chain is built from TRBV12-3 or TRBV12-4 and TRBJ1-1; D is uncertain. The CDR3 length is 13 residues. The CDR3 here is CASSPGWNTEASF. The DNA of the CDR3 is TGTGCCAGCAGCCCTGGCTGGAACACTGAAGCTTCCTTT.

This clonotype has just a few counts. One end of the junction does not line up with germline, which may come from a read error. The rearrangement joins TRBV11-2 to TRBJ2-7, with D possibly being TRBD2 (6 bases). CDR1 is SGHAT, CDR2 FQNNGV, per germline. This CDR3 region has 13 residues. DNA of the CDR3: TGTGCCGGCAGCTACACCGGGGGCTACGAGCAGTACTTC. Encoded protein: CAGSYTGGYEQYF.

This clonotype was picked up many times. This chain joins TRBV3-1 and TRBJ1-2; TRBD1 might be the D (5 bases). V was shortened by 4 bases and J by 6 bases, with 9 bases between the two germline ends. The germline gives CDR1 LGHDT, CDR2 YNNKEL (reference sequence). This CDR3 region has 12 residues. For the CDR3, the DNA is TGTGCCAGCAGCCGCGACAGTAATGGCTACACCTTC. Translating it yields CASSRDSNGYTF.

The chain carries TRBV30 and TRBJ2-3; D might be TRBD1 or TRBD2, each matching 5 bases. Trimming took off 0 bases at V and 4 bases at J, with 8 bases between the two ends. Germline V CDR1 and CDR2: GTSNPN, SVGIG (reference sequence). The CDR3 sequence is 13 residues long. The CDR3 loop reads CAWSVRGADTQYF. The CDR3 nucleotides are TGTGCCTGGAGTGTAAGAGGGGCAGATACGCAGTATTTT.

This clonotype has a count of ten or more. V gene TRBV27 combines with J gene TRBJ2-2; 10 nucleotides agree with TRBD1. The CDR3 loop spans 15 amino acids. The germline V gene encodes CDR1 MNHEY and CDR2 SMNVEV (reference sequence). V dropped 6 bases and J dropped 5; count of bases not matched to a gene: 6. CDR3 coding DNA: TGTGCCAGCAGGACCGGGACAGGGGAGACCGGGGAGCTGTTTTTT. Translation gives CASRTGTGETGELFF.

This clonotype has a count of ten or more. The chain carries TRBV11-1 and TRBJ1-1; tentatively, D is TRBD1 (6 bases). Looked up from germline, CDR1 is SGHAT and CDR2 is FQDESV (reference sequence). There are 13 residues in the CDR3. Trimming left V 5 bases short and J 4 bases short, with 11 bases between. The CDR3 bases are TGTGCCAGCAGCGCCTACAGGGCCACTGAAGCTTTCTTT. It translates to CASSAYRATEAFF.

The sample holds many counts of this clonotype. CDR3 in DNA: TGCAGTGCTAGGGGGACAGGAGGCACCGGGGAGCTGTTTTTT. Its translation is CSARGTGGTGELFF. The V and J genes are TRBV20-1 and TRBJ2-2; 8 bases fit TRBD1. CDR1 is DFQATT and CDR2 is SNEGSKA in the germline V gene (reference sequence). CDR3 length: 14 residues. V was clipped by 3 bases and J by 4 bases; unmatched bases: 4.

As regards this clonotype: A read error may explain this, as a much larger clone is one base away. The rearrangement links TRBV20-1 to TRBJ2-7; D may correspond to TRBD1 or TRBD2 (5 bases each). CDR1 and CDR2 (germline): DFQATT, SNEGSKA (reference sequence). The CDR3 is 14 residues long. CDR3 sequence reads: CSASRDLLSYGQYF. The CDR3 bases are TGCAGTGCGAGCCGGGACCTTCTCTCCTACGGGCAGTACTTC.

This clonotype has just a few counts. V usage is TRBV7-9 and J usage is TRBJ2-7; a weak D match, TRBD2 (6 bases). V was cut by 5 bases and J by 3 bases, with 14 bases left in between. Germline CDR1 is SEHNR and CDR2 is FQNEAQ (reference sequence). The CDR3 loop spans 14 amino acids. In DNA, the CDR3 is TGTGCCAGCAGCCCGCGGGGCAACTTCTACGAGCAGTACTTC. Translating it yields CASSPRGNFYEQYF.